The TCR beta chain described here comes from a study of spatial heterogeneity in lung cancer. About the study: Matched bulk RNA-seq provided a T cell module score, and TCR transcript counts in tumor regions correlated strongly with it.

The CDR3 sequence is 15 residues long. Germline CDR1 is LNHDA and CDR2 is SQIVND (reference sequence). Deletions cut 3 bases from V and 7 bases from J, with 15 bases between. As for time point: sample taken at primary tumor resection. Study results and caveats: Tumors with more nonsynonymous mutations had more expanded intratumoral alpha and beta TCRs.

This clonotype counts as medium-sized. Its antigen remains unknown. On each TCR cDNA molecule, a unique molecular identifier was present. MiXCR was run by TCRdb on the 5' RACE reads, yielding one entry per CDR3 protein. Of 1,500 to 2,000 distinct CDR3 sequences listed, 5.5% are singletons. The clonotype was recovered from a male donor with early-stage non-small cell lung cancer. Here the sequenced sample was lung tumor tissue, taken at surgery. V is TRBV19 and J is TRBJ2-2, with a weak D call TRBD2 (6 bases). The CDR3 DNA is TGTGCCAGTAGTATTGCCGGGGCGCGGGACGGGGAGCTGTTTTTT. It is translated as CASSIAGARDGELFF.